This T cell receptor beta chain was identified during a study of blood T cell repertoires in COVID-19. At the level of the study: From T cells, B-cell-depleted T cells, or PBMCs came the material, which was cDNA or gDNA.

CDR1 MDHEN and CDR2 SYDVKM come from the germline V gene. Trimming stripped 6 bases from V and 3 bases from J, with 5 bases between. CDR3 length: 11 residues. Authors' processing steps: From reference gene primer amplification, estimates of nucleated cell counts were derived. Some clones are missing from TCRdb's copy, which holds only in-frame ones; the method was immunoSEQ multiplex PCR. The V and J calls and clone size were taken over from that table, and D and trimming were inferred from the DNA. Of about 60,000 clones in the sample, about nine tenths were seen once. This clone was seen only once. V is TRBV28 and J is TRBJ1-1; no clear D gene. The sequence derives from a human donor with acute or convalescent COVID-19. The donor label of this sample is uncertain. The sequencing sample was made of peripheral blood. This chain's CDR3 is CASRRYTEAFF. Here the CDR3 DNA reads TGTGCCAGCAGGAGATACACTGAAGCTTTCTTT.